Following are 14 T cell receptor beta chains from one sample sequenced in a study of blood T cell repertoires in COVID-19. The table came from immunoSEQ multiplex PCR; TCRdb's copy has only in-frame clones and leaves some out. The sample contains over 100,000 clones, about nine tenths of which appear only once. The sample consisted of peripheral blood. The source is a human donor in a cohort sampled during active COVID-19.

The rearrangement uses TRBV28 and TRBJ2-3; no definite D call. V gave up 5 bases and J gave up 6 bases, with 12 bases separating them. The V gene's germline CDR1 is MDHEN and CDR2 SYDVKM. The CDR3 is 13 residues long. This chain's CDR3 is CASSPPNTDTQYF. In DNA, the CDR3 is TGTGCCAGCAGTCCACCAAACACCGATACGCAGTATTTT.

This clone was found a few times. The chain carries TRBV28 and TRBJ1-4; 9 bases line up with TRBD1. The germline gives CDR1 MDHEN, CDR2 SYDVKM. The CDR3 is made up of 20 amino acids. V lost 5 bases, J lost 0 bases, and 16 bases stayed unmatched. DNA of the CDR3: TGTGCCAGCAGTACCATTCGGGACAGGGTGATAGCGGCAACTAATGAAAAACTGTTTTTT. Translated: CASSTIRDRVIAATNEKLFF.

The J gene is TRBJ2-2, the V gene TRBV7-6, with 9 positions matching TRBD1. The CDR3 runs to 15 residues. V was clipped by 5 bases and J by 3 bases; unmatched bases: 4. The germline gives CDR1 SGHVS, CDR2 FNYEAQ. CDR3 sequence: CASSGGQGYTGELFF. CDR3 in DNA: TGTGCCAGCAGCGGGGGACAGGGTTACACCGGGGAGCTGTTTTTT.

The chain uses TRBV5-1 and TRBJ2-3; tentative D call: TRBD2 (6 bases). V was cut by 4 bases and J by 7 bases, with 22 bases left in between. The V gene's germline CDR1 is SGHRS and CDR2 YFSETQ. CDR3 length: 16 residues. As DNA, the CDR3 is TGCGCCAGCAGCCTAGGGCCCCTCGGGGGAGATTATACGCAGTATTTT. Translation gives CASSLGPLGGDYTQYF.

The rearrangement joins TRBV5-6 to TRBJ1-4, with 11 bases lining up with TRBD1. This CDR3 region has 19 residues. J gave up 0 bases and V 0 bases, and 7 bases lay outside the gene matches. Germline V lookup: CDR1 SGHDT, CDR2 YYEEEE. The CDR3 region has the DNA TGTGCCAGCAGCTTGGCCTGGGACAGGGGGTCTGCAACTAATGAAAAACTGTTTTTT. It yields the protein CASSLAWDRGSATNEKLFF.

The V and J genes are TRBV5-6 and TRBJ2-7; 8 bases match TRBD1. With 0 bases clipped from V and 2 bases from J, the junction kept 4 bases outside the gene matches. The CDR3 consists of 15 residues. Germline V gene sequence: CDR1 SGHDT, CDR2 YYEEEE. The CDR3 spells CASSLVGTGTYEQYF. DNA of the CDR3: TGTGCCAGCAGCTTGGTTGGGACAGGAACCTACGAGCAGTACTTC.

The chain has TRBV5-6 and TRBJ2-3, with TRBD1 matching over 7 bases. Germline loops: CDR1 SGHDT, CDR2 YYEEEE. This CDR3 is 16 amino acids long. The ends lost 0 bases at V and 4 bases at J; junction bases unmatched: 8. DNA for the CDR3: TGTGCCAGCAGCTTGGCCGGGACAGTAGTATCAGATACGCAGTATTTT. Translation gives CASSLAGTVVSDTQYF.

The genes are TRBV7-3 and TRBJ1-2, with 10 bases fitting TRBD1. Germline V gene data show CDR1 as SGHTA and CDR2 as FQGTGA. The CDR3 is 15 amino acids. J was trimmed by 8 bases and V by 5 bases; bases with no gene match: 11. The CDR3 reads CASSPEGQGRSGYTF. The CDR3 DNA sequence: TGTGCCAGCAGCCCGGAGGGACAGGGGAGATCGGGCTACACCTTC.

The rearrangement joins TRBV28 to TRBJ2-7; 9 positions match TRBD1. V trimming: 2 bases; J trimming: 3 bases; junction bases outside the gene matches: 11. The CDR3 consists of 17 residues. Germline V gene sequence: CDR1 MDHEN, CDR2 SYDVKM. The CDR3 sequence: CASSLPPGTGPFYEQYF. CDR3 coding DNA: TGTGCCAGCAGTTTACCCCCCGGGACAGGGCCCTTCTACGAGCAGTACTTC.

The chain combines TRBV27 with TRBJ2-7, with 8 bases fitting TRBD2. CDR1 and CDR2 (germline): MNHEY, SMNVEV (reference sequence). V dropped 6 bases and J dropped 2; count of bases not matched to a gene: 9. CDR3 length: 15 residues. This CDR3 reads CASRPGTRGTYEQYF. Written as DNA, the CDR3 is TGTGCCAGCAGGCCGGGGACTAGAGGCACCTACGAGCAGTACTTC.

The J gene is TRBJ1-3, the V gene TRBV6-5, with D possibly matching TRBD1 (5 bases). CDR1 is MNHEY, CDR2 SVGAGI, per germline. V lost 6 bases and J 4 bases, leaving 16 bases between the germline ends. The CDR3 runs to 15 residues. The CDR3 sequence is CASSPGGGGGNTIYF. The DNA for the CDR3 is TGTGCCAGCAGCCCCGGGGGGGGAGGGGGAAACACCATATATTTT.

V is TRBV2 and J is TRBJ1-4, with 10 positions matching TRBD1. The CDR3 has 15 residues. Germline V gives CDR1 SNHLY, CDR2 FYNNEI. With V trimmed by 5 bases and J by 8 bases, 8 bases remained unmatched. The CDR3 protein is CASSKDRGPGEKLFF. The CDR3 nucleotides are TGTGCCAGCAGTAAAGACAGGGGGCCGGGAGAAAAACTGTTTTTT.

CDR3 nucleotide sequence: TGTGCCAGCAGTTACGTCAGATTTTCTAGCACAGATACGCAGTATTTT. Its protein product is CASSYVRFSSTDTQYF. This chain joins TRBV6-5 and TRBJ2-3; D is unresolved. V lost 2 bases to trimming and J lost 0 bases, with 12 bases between them. Germline CDR1 MNHEY, CDR2 SVGAGI. This CDR3 region has 16 residues.

This clone has more than one count but fewer than ten. The chain combines TRBV5-4 with TRBJ1-1; 10 bases align to TRBD1. Germline-derived CDR1 and CDR2 are SGHNT and YYREEE (reference sequence). CDR3 length: 15 residues. Unmatched junction bases numbered 5, after V lost 4 bases and J lost 2 bases. CDR3 residues: CASSQVTGGNTEAFF. For the CDR3, the DNA is TGTGCCAGCAGCCAGGTGACAGGGGGCAACACTGAAGCTTTCTTT. The variable domain in full, with the rest retrieved from reference TRBV5-4 and TRBJ1-1, is ETGVTQSPTHLIKTRGQQVTLRCSSQSGHNTVSWYQQALGQGPQFIFQYYREEENGRGNFPPRFSGLQFPNYSSELNVNALELDDSALYLCASSQVTGGNTEAFFGQGTRLTVV.